This passage covers 19 T cell receptor beta chains from one sample sequenced in a study of cytomegalovirus exposure and HLA in healthy donors. This PCR relied on a set of 60 Vbeta primers and 13 Jbeta primers. Here immunoSEQ multiplex PCR was the method, and the copy in TCRdb shows in-frame clones only, minus some. The sample holds 68,000 or so clones. The sequencing input was PBMCs. Receptors originate from a female donor in good health and CMV-seropositive.

This sequence joins TRBV18 and TRBJ2-7, with D unresolved. CDR1 is KGHSH and CDR2 is LQKENI in the germline V gene. This CDR3 is 13 amino acids long. V was cut by 2 bases and J by 3 bases, with 8 bases left in between. The CDR3 region has the DNA TGTGCCAGCTCACCAATGGCAGACTACGAGCAGTACTTC. Translated, it gives CASSPMADYEQYF.

V is TRBV6-5 and J is TRBJ2-7; D might be TRBD2 (5 bases). The CDR3 contains 11 residues. Germline CDR1 MNHEY, CDR2 SVGAGI. V shed 2 bases and J shed 8 bases, with 7 bases lying between them. The CDR3 is CASSYGGQQYF. CDR3 nucleotide sequence: TGTGCCAGCAGTTACGGAGGACAGCAGTACTTC.

The chain recombines TRBV30 with TRBJ2-5; D gene uncertain. The DNA end favors TRBJ2-7, so the J call may be wrong. Per the germline V gene, CDR1 is GTSNPN and CDR2 is SVGIG (reference sequence). CDR3 length: 11 residues. In DNA, the CDR3 is TGTGCCTGGAGTGGAGAAAACGAGCAGTACTTC. Its protein is CAWSGENEQYF.

V usage is TRBV28 and J usage is TRBJ1-2, with D hard to call. Between the trimmed V and J ends, which lost 8 bases and 8 bases, there was a span of 12 bases. The CDR3 spans 11 residues. Germline V gives CDR1 MDHEN, CDR2 SYDVKM. The CDR3, as DNA: TGTGCCAGCGTCACTCCGGGGGGCTACACCTTC. Amino acid sequence: CASVTPGGYTF.

This chain connects TRBV25-1 to TRBJ1-1, with D unresolved. V was cut by 4 bases and J by 6 bases, with 12 bases left in between. The V gene's germline CDR1 is MGHDK and CDR2 SYGVNS. This CDR3 region has 13 residues. DNA for the CDR3: TGTGCCAGCAGTGGCAGGAAATCGCCTGAAGCTTTCTTT. It codes for CASSGRKSPEAFF. The variable domain in full, completed from reference TRBV25-1 and TRBJ1-1, reads EADIYQTPRYLVIGTGKKITLECSQTMGHDKMYWYQQDPGMELHLIHYSYGVNSTEKGDLSSESTVSRIRTEHFPLTLESARPSHTSQYLCASSGRKSPEAFFGQGTRLTVV.

The V and J genes are TRBV7-6 and TRBJ2-1; 7 positions agree with TRBD1. Losses at the gene ends were 1 base for V and 7 bases for J; bases not matched to a gene: 13. The CDR3 has 17 residues. Germline assignment: CDR1 SGHVS and CDR2 FNYEAQ. The CDR3 loop is CASSLDVWGQYGNEQFF. In DNA, the CDR3 is TGTGCCAGCAGCTTAGACGTTTGGGGACAGTACGGGAATGAGCAGTTCTTC.

V is TRBV15 and J is TRBJ2-7; maybe TRBD2 (5 bases). The V end lost 0 bases, the J end lost 4 bases, and 10 bases lay between the germline ends. The CDR3 is made up of 14 amino acids. CDR1 and CDR2 (germline): LNHNV, YYDKDF (reference sequence). CDR3 coding DNA: TGTGCCACCAGCAGAGAACGAGGGAAGTACGAGCAGTACTTC. Its protein product is CATSRERGKYEQYF.

The chain recombines TRBV27 with TRBJ2-3, with 8 bases aligning to TRBD1. With V trimmed by 0 bases and J by 4 bases, 6 bases remained unmatched. The CDR3 is 16 amino acids. The germline gives CDR1 MNHEY, CDR2 SMNVEV (reference sequence). CDR3 in amino acids: CASSLSYRGVADTQYF. CDR3 DNA: TGTGCCAGCAGTTTATCATACAGGGGGGTCGCAGATACGCAGTATTTT.

The V call is TRBV4-1, the J call TRBJ2-1; TRBD2 aligns across 8 bases. From germline, CDR1 is MGHRA and CDR2 YSYEKL. The CDR3 spans 14 residues. The J segment lost 7 bases and the V segment lost 4 bases, leaving 6 bases of the junction unmatched. CDR3 sequence reads: CASSRAGAGNEQFF. In DNA form, the CDR3 reads TGCGCCAGCAGCCGAGCGGGAGCGGGAAATGAGCAGTTCTTC.

J is TRBJ2-7 and V is TRBV5-6, with D possibly being TRBD1 (6 bases). The V end lost 0 bases, the J end lost 6 bases, and 16 bases lay between the germline ends. Germline V gives CDR1 SGHDT, CDR2 YYEEEE. The CDR3 is made up of 15 amino acids. CDR3 sequence reads: CASSLVNRVRGEQYF. CDR3 coding DNA: TGTGCCAGCAGCTTGGTCAACAGGGTTAGAGGCGAGCAGTACTTC.

DNA for the CDR3: TGTGCCTGGAGACAGGGGGCACGTACCGGGGAGCTGTTTTTT. Protein: CAWRQGARTGELFF. The rearrangement uses TRBV30 and TRBJ2-2; 9 bases agree with TRBD1. The CDR3 totals 14 residues. Germline V lookup: CDR1 GTSNPN, CDR2 SVGIG (reference sequence). V lost 3 bases, J lost 5 bases, and 4 bases stayed unmatched.

The V gene is TRBV27, the J gene TRBJ2-1; 11 bases fit TRBD1. This CDR3 contains 14 residues. The V segment lost 4 bases and the J segment 9 bases; nucleotides outside the gene matches: 5. Germline CDR1 is MNHEY and CDR2 is SMNVEV (reference sequence). The CDR3 spells CASSYGTGGFEQFF. The CDR3 nucleotides read TGTGCCAGCAGTTACGGGACAGGGGGTTTTGAGCAGTTCTTC.

The V call is TRBV6-1, the J call TRBJ1-6, with D maybe TRBD1 (6 bases). Trimming took off 3 bases at V and 9 bases at J, with 15 bases between the two ends. Per the germline V gene, CDR1 is MNHNS and CDR2 is SASEGT. The CDR3 has 15 amino acids. The CDR3 protein is CASSDRGDVSSPLHF. The CDR3 nucleotides are TGTGCCAGCAGTGACAGGGGAGACGTTTCTTCACCCCTCCACTTT.

The V and J genes are TRBV29-1 and TRBJ2-1, with 13 bases aligning to TRBD2. The CDR3 has 17 amino acids. V lost 6 bases to trimming and J lost 5 bases; unmatched junction nucleotides: 13. Germline CDR1 reads SQVTM; CDR2 reads ANQGSEA. The CDR3 nucleotides are TGCAGCGTGGACAAAGGACTAGCGGGAGTGTGGAACAATGAGCAGTTCTTC. As protein: CSVDKGLAGVWNNEQFF.

Regarding this clone: Within the sample, other DNA sequences also encode this same CDR3. The gene calls are TRBV9 and TRBJ2-7; D gene ambiguous. This CDR3 is built from 14 residues. V was shortened by 0 bases and J by 0 bases, with 7 bases between the two germline ends. The V gene's germline CDR1 is SGDLS and CDR2 YYNGEE. This CDR3 is CASSVGSSSYEQYF. The CDR3 DNA follows: TGTGCCAGCAGCGTAGGATCCAGCTCCTACGAGCAGTACTTC.

The chain recombines TRBV6-5 with TRBJ1-1; D is uncertain. The V gene lost 0 bases and the J gene lost 5 bases, with 10 bases spanning the gap. CDR1 is MNHEY, CDR2 SVGAGI, per germline. The CDR3 has 14 residues. CDR3 sequence: CASSYSSGRTEAFF. The CDR3 bases are TGTGCCAGCAGTTACTCTTCGGGGAGGACTGAAGCTTTCTTT.

This chain joins TRBV27 and TRBJ1-1; D is undetermined. CDR3 length: 13 residues. Deletions cut 8 bases from V and 4 bases from J, with 14 bases between. Germline loops: CDR1 MNHEY, CDR2 SMNVEV (reference sequence). The CDR3 protein is CASYRGMGTEAFF. The CDR3 coding sequence is TGTGCCAGCTATAGAGGGATGGGCACTGAAGCTTTCTTT.

V and J are TRBV11-2 and TRBJ1-1; TRBD1 agrees at 7 bases. CDR3 size: 15 residues. Losses at the gene ends were 1 base for V and 4 bases for J; bases not matched to a gene: 6. From germline, CDR1 is SGHAT and CDR2 FQNNGV. The CDR3 nucleotides are TGTGCCAGCAGCTTAGGCGACAGGGTCGGCACTGAAGCTTTCTTT. Its translation: CASSLGDRVGTEAFF.

V gene TRBV28 combines with J gene TRBJ1-5, with unresolved D. Trimming shortened V by 5 bases and J by 0 bases, and 17 bases separated the two germline ends. Germline V gene lookup returns CDR1 MDHEN and CDR2 SYDVKM. This CDR3 is built from 17 residues. CDR3 coding DNA: TGTGCCAGCAGTCCATTCCCGCGCTGGTATAGCAATCAGCCCCAGCATTTT. Encoded protein: CASSPFPRWYSNQPQHF.